This entry lists 26 T cell receptor beta chains sequenced from one sample in a study of T cell responses to AZD1222 COVID-19 vaccine. This table comes from immunoSEQ multiplex PCR, and its TCRdb copy is limited to in-frame clones, with some not included. The data hold roughly 140,000 clones, with 92% observed a single time. Sequenced material: peripheral blood, taken 28 days after the second AZD1222 dose. The receptors originated from an adult who received the AZD1222 COVID-19 vaccine.

V usage is TRBV5-6 and J usage is TRBJ2-4; 7 bases agree with TRBD1. The CDR3 sequence is 17 residues long. J gave up 6 bases and V 3 bases, and 15 bases lay outside the gene matches. Germline CDR1 is SGHDT and CDR2 is YYEEEE. The CDR3 reads CASSSWGRQGVGNIQYF. Written as DNA, the CDR3 is TGTGCCAGCAGCTCGTGGGGCCGCCAGGGGGTGGGAAACATTCAGTACTTC. Full variable domain (outside the CDR3, taken from reference TRBV5-6 and TRBJ2-4): DAGVTQSPTHLIKTRGQQVTLRCSPKSGHDTVSWYQQALGQGPQFIFQYYEEEERQRGNFPDRFSGHQFPNYSSELNVNALLLGDSALYLCASSSWGRQGVGNIQYFGAGTRLSVL.

The genes are TRBV5-1 and TRBJ2-1, with 7 nucleotides matching TRBD2. Unmatched junction bases numbered 7, after V lost 4 bases and J lost 0 bases. The CDR3 totals 16 residues. CDR1 and CDR2 from the germline V gene are SGHRS and YFSETQ. The chain's CDR3 is CASSVPSGSSYNEQFF. CDR3 in DNA: TGCGCCAGCAGCGTGCCTAGCGGCAGCTCCTACAATGAGCAGTTCTTC.

The chain combines TRBV4-3 with TRBJ2-3; D remains unclear. Trimming shortened V by 0 bases and J by 3 bases, and 7 bases separated the two germline ends. CDR1 and CDR2 from the germline V gene are LGHNA and YSLEER. The CDR3 runs 14 residues. Written as DNA, the CDR3 is TGCGCCAGCAGCCAAGATCTAGTGACAGATACGCAGTATTTT. It codes for CASSQDLVTDTQYF.

The chain carries TRBV10-1 and TRBJ2-1; 10 bases are a match to TRBD2. Germline V gives CDR1 WNHNN, CDR2 SYGVQD (reference sequence). After removal of 4 bases from V and 8 bases from J, the junction contained 8 bases not matched to a gene. The length of the CDR3 is 15 residues. The CDR3 DNA reads TGCGCCAGCAGTGTCGGCCTAGCGGGAGACGATGAGCAGTTCTTC. It encodes CASSVGLAGDDEQFF.

The rearrangement uses TRBV14 and TRBJ2-7; no reliable D call. Per the germline V gene, CDR1 is SGHDN and CDR2 is FVKESK. The CDR3 extends over 14 amino acids. Trimming left V 3 bases short and J 4 bases short, with 13 bases between. DNA of the CDR3: TGTGCCAGCAGCCAGTGGGGTGACGGTTACGAGCAGTACTTC. This gives the protein CASSQWGDGYEQYF. Full variable domain (rest looked up from reference TRBV14 and TRBJ2-7): EAGVTQFPSHSVIEKGQTVTLRCDPISGHDNLYWYRRVMGKEIKFLLHFVKESKQDESGMPNNRFLAERTGGTYSTLKVQPAELEDSGVYFCASSQWGDGYEQYFGPGTRLTVT.

CDR3 bases: TGTGCCAGCAGCTTAGACTCAGGGGGATCCTACAATGAGCAGTTCTTC. Protein sequence: CASSLDSGGSYNEQFF. The V and J genes are TRBV7-8 and TRBJ2-1; TRBD1 matches 7 bases. From germline, CDR1 is SGHVS and CDR2 FQNEAQ. V lost 1 base, J lost 1 base, and 4 bases stayed unmatched. The CDR3 totals 16 residues. The full variable domain, with the rest looked up from reference TRBV7-8 and TRBJ2-1, is GAGVSQSPRYKVAKRGQDVALRCDPISGHVSLFWYQQALGQGPEFLTYFQNEAQLDKSGLPSDRFFAERPEGSVSTLKIQRTQQEDSAVYLCASSLDSGGSYNEQFFGPGTRLTVL.

V gene TRBV5-6 combines with J gene TRBJ1-5; D is unclear. Germline-derived CDR1 and CDR2 are SGHDT and YYEEEE. The CDR3 contains 12 residues. V was shortened by 1 base and J by 4 bases, with 3 bases between the two germline ends. The CDR3 region is CASSLLNQPQHF. The CDR3 DNA sequence: TGTGCCAGCAGCTTGTTAAATCAGCCCCAGCATTTT.

J is TRBJ2-1 and V is TRBV6-6, with 10 bases matching TRBD2. After removal of 6 bases from V and 4 bases from J, the junction contained 6 bases not matched to a gene. In germline, CDR1 is MNHNY, CDR2 SVGAGI (reference sequence). CDR3 length: 15 amino acids. Here the CDR3 reads CASSPTSGVYNEQFF. In DNA form, the CDR3 reads TGTGCCAGCAGCCCCACTAGCGGGGTTTACAATGAGCAGTTCTTC.

This clone was found a few times. The chain links TRBV3-1 (or the pseudogene TRBV3-2) to TRBJ1-1; D might be TRBD1 (5 bases). Germline V CDR1 and CDR2: LGHDT, YNNKEL (reference sequence). The V end was cut by 4 bases, the J end by 3 bases, with 9 bases between. The CDR3 spans 13 residues. The chain's CDR3 is CASSRLGDTEAFF. The CDR3 coding sequence is TGTGCCAGCAGCCGACTAGGGGACACTGAAGCTTTCTTT.

The chain carries TRBV5-4 and TRBJ2-7, with D maybe TRBD2 (6 bases). CDR1 SGHNT and CDR2 YYREEE come from the germline V gene (reference sequence). V was clipped by 4 bases and J by 1 base, with 18 bases between them. This CDR3 is built from 16 residues. CDR3 protein: CASSLPSADPSYEQYF. In DNA, the CDR3 is TGTGCCAGCAGCCTGCCTAGCGCGGACCCATCCTACGAGCAGTACTTC.

This clone occurred once. V is TRBV7-2 and J is TRBJ2-7; 12 bases align to TRBD2. Trimming took 5 bases from V and 4 from J; bases not matched to a gene: 3. Germline V gene lookup returns CDR1 SGHTA and CDR2 FQGNSA. The CDR3 is made up of 14 amino acids. CDR3 sequence: CASSTGLAGYEQYF. The CDR3 DNA reads TGTGCCAGCAGCACCGGACTAGCGGGGTACGAGCAGTACTTC.

The rearrangement links TRBV12-3 or TRBV12-4 to TRBJ1-6; TRBD1 is a possible D gene (5 bases). Deletions cut 10 bases from V and 10 bases from J, with 14 bases between. This CDR3 has 12 amino acids. DNA for the CDR3: TGTGCCACGGGGGAGGCAGACTCACCCCTCCACTTT. This sequence encodes CATGEADSPLHF.

This rearrangement joins TRBV24-1 to TRBJ1-1, with D possibly being TRBD1 (5 bases). With 2 bases removed from V and 0 bases from J, the gap between germline ends came to 9 bases. Germline lookup yields CDR1 KGHDR and CDR2 SFDVKD. There are 15 residues in the CDR3. CDR3 DNA sequence: TGTGCCACCAGTGATTCGACAGACTTGAACACTGAAGCTTTCTTT. This codes for CATSDSTDLNTEAFF.

V usage is TRBV6-5 and J usage is TRBJ2-5; no clear D gene. The length of the CDR3 is 13 residues. Per the germline V gene, CDR1 is MNHEY and CDR2 is SVGAGI. V was clipped by 2 bases and J by 7 bases, with 11 bases between them. The CDR3 sequence: CASSYTGRGTQYF. The CDR3 region has the DNA TGTGCCAGCAGTTACACTGGACGTGGGACCCAGTACTTC.

V gene TRBV18 combines with J gene TRBJ2-1; D gene unclear. CDR1 KGHSH and CDR2 LQKENI come from the germline V gene. The length of the CDR3 is 11 residues. Trimming cost V 1 base and J 8 bases, with 3 bases left between them. The CDR3 protein is CASSPLDEQFF. The CDR3 DNA reads as TGTGCCAGCTCACCACTGGATGAGCAGTTCTTC.

The rearrangement links TRBV5-6 to TRBJ1-5; D is possibly TRBD1 (6 bases). Looked up from germline, CDR1 is SGHDT and CDR2 is YYEEEE. The CDR3 extends over 14 amino acids. The germline V and J ends were trimmed by 0 bases and 8 bases, with 12 bases remaining between them. The CDR3 nucleotides read TGTGCCAGCAGCTTGGGGACAGCTCGGGAGCCCCAGCATTTT. It codes for CASSLGTAREPQHF.

The chain carries TRBV28 and TRBJ1-6; no clear D gene. Germline assignment: CDR1 MDHEN and CDR2 SYDVKM. Trimming removed 4 bases from V and 8 bases from J, with 6 bases in between. The CDR3 length is 12 residues. This chain's CDR3 is CASSSDYSPLHF. In DNA form, the CDR3 reads TGTGCCAGCAGTTCGGATTATTCACCCCTCCACTTT.

The rearrangement uses TRBV10-1 and TRBJ2-7; D is perhaps TRBD1 (5 bases). This CDR3 comprises 14 residues. CDR1 and CDR2 (germline): WNHNN, SYGVQD (reference sequence). Trimming took off 5 bases at V and 3 bases at J, with 14 bases between the two ends. In nucleotides, the CDR3 is TGCGCCAGCAGTCCGACGACAGCCCGCTACGAGCAGTACTTC. Translation gives CASSPTTARYEQYF.

The count of this clone is one. The chain joins TRBV11-3 to TRBJ2-3; 10 bases match TRBD2. V shed 5 bases and J 6 bases; nucleotides not matched to a gene: 5. The germline V gene has CDR1 SGHNT and CDR2 YENEEA. The CDR3 runs to 14 residues. The CDR3 bases are TGTGCCAGCAGCAGCGGGAGGGCCATGGATACGCAGTATTTT. This encodes CASSSGRAMDTQYF.

The chain links TRBV11-2 to TRBJ2-1; D is possibly TRBD2 (5 bases). Germline V gene lookup returns CDR1 SGHAT and CDR2 FQNNGV. V shed 5 bases and J shed 6 bases, with 14 bases lying between them. The CDR3 length is 14 residues. The CDR3 DNA is TGTGCCAGCAGCGCCTTGGGAGCCCGCAATGAGCAGTTCTTC. Translation gives CASSALGARNEQFF. The full variable domain, with the rest looked up from reference TRBV11-2 and TRBJ2-1, is EAGVAQSPRYKIIEKRQSVAFWCNPISGHATLYWYQQILGQGPKLLIQFQNNGVVDDSQLPKDRFSAERLKGVDSTLKIQPAKLEDSAVYLCASSALGARNEQFFGPGTRLTVL.

J is TRBJ2-7 and V is TRBV18, with 9 bases identical to TRBD2. Germline lookup yields CDR1 KGHSH and CDR2 LQKENI. J lost 0 bases, V lost 6 bases, and 9 bases had no gene match. There are 16 residues in the CDR3. The CDR3 coding sequence is TGTGCCAGCTCGGGGACGACTAGCGGTGGCTCCTACGAGCAGTACTTC. Protein: CASSGTTSGGSYEQYF.

The chain carries TRBV6-8 and TRBJ1-5, with a tentative D call TRBD1 (6 bases). CDR3 length: 19 amino acids. Germline V gives CDR1 MNHGY, CDR2 SAAAGT. V shed 6 bases and J shed 3 bases, with 27 bases lying between them. CDR3 sequence reads: CASRRPRRGGAGDNQPQHF. The CDR3 region has the DNA TGTGCCAGCAGACGTCCACGACGAGGGGGAGCCGGGGACAATCAGCCCCAGCATTTT.

The chain uses TRBV6-2 or TRBV6-3 and TRBJ1-1; D might be TRBD1 (6 bases). The V gene lost 2 bases and the J gene lost 5 bases, with 12 bases spanning the gap. The CDR3 sequence is 14 residues long. Germline-derived CDR1 and CDR2 are MNHEY and SVGEGT. The CDR3 sequence: CASSYGQLATEAFF. The CDR3 DNA sequence: TGTGCCAGCAGTTACGGACAGTTAGCGACTGAAGCTTTCTTT.

This chain's CDR3 is CASSAGLAGDEQYF. The CDR3 DNA reads as TGTGCCAGCAGCGCGGGACTAGCGGGAGACGAGCAGTACTTC. The V and J genes are TRBV9 and TRBJ2-7, with TRBD2 matching 14 bases. CDR3 length: 14 residues. Germline values: CDR1 SGDLS, CDR2 YYNGEE. J was trimmed by 5 bases and V by 3 bases; bases with no gene match: 1.

The rearrangement uses TRBV5-1 and TRBJ1-4; D possibly corresponds to TRBD1 (6 bases). The CDR3 is made up of 18 amino acids. Germline V lookup: CDR1 SGHRS, CDR2 YFSETQ. V was pared by 3 bases and J by 0 bases, with 18 bases between. CDR3 nucleotides: TGCGCCAGCAGCTCAGCCCCTGGACAGCCTCCAACTAATGAAAAACTGTTTTTT. Its translation: CASSSAPGQPPTNEKLFF.

The CDR3 protein is CASSVLTGVSNQPQHF. CDR3 bases: TGTGCCAGCAGTGTATTGACAGGGGTTAGCAATCAGCCCCAGCATTTT. The chain is built from TRBV2 and TRBJ1-5; TRBD1 aligns across 8 bases. V was clipped by 4 bases and J by 0 bases; unmatched bases: 5. CDR1 and CDR2 (germline): SNHLY, FYNNEI. The CDR3 runs 16 residues.